The 29 T cell receptor beta chains listed next were all sequenced from one sample in a study of CD4 T cells in relation to SARS-CoV-2 and coronaviruses (dated by TCRdb to about 2021). The method was the immunoSEQ multiplex PCR assay. The table comes from immuneACCESS by way of TCRdb, which keeps in-frame sequences with V and J called. Part of the clones is missing from these tables; in studies checked, under half for an unresolved V gene and the rest for unknown reasons. The sample yields some 29,000 clones; about three quarters were counted once. Of the sample, 20% is held by the ten largest clones. CD4+ T cells from unexposed donors were collected before the COVID-19 pandemic (2011-2018). The EasySep CD4+ T cell isolation kit was used to isolate CD4+ T cells once the cultures had run for nine to eleven days. For these TCRs, the target antigens are not known. The specimen was CD4+ T cells from PBMCs, cultured in vitro. The receptors shown here come from a human donor in good health.

This clone was detected once. V gene TRBV12-3 or TRBV12-4 combines with J gene TRBJ2-2; D gene uncertain. The length of the CDR3 is 12 residues. Trimming pared 6 bases from V and 7 bases from J, leaving 9 bases between. The chain's CDR3 is CASSGDNGELFF. In DNA form, the CDR3 reads TGTGCCAGCAGCGGAGATAACGGGGAGCTGTTTTTT.

This clone was found once. The rearrangement uses TRBV9 and TRBJ2-7; D might be TRBD1 (6 bases). Germline V gene data show CDR1 as SGDLS and CDR2 as YYNGEE. This CDR3 contains 14 residues. With 3 bases removed from V and 4 bases from J, the gap between germline ends came to 14 bases. CDR3: CASSEDRFPYEQYF. As DNA, the CDR3 is TGTGCCAGCAGCGAGGACAGATTCCCGTACGAGCAGTACTTC.

The V and J genes are TRBV4-1 and TRBJ2-3, with 15 bases matching TRBD2. CDR3 length: 18 amino acids. Germline V gives CDR1 MGHRA, CDR2 YSYEKL. Trimming at V came to 1 base and at J to 6 bases, leaving 8 bases not matched to a gene. The CDR3 nucleotides are TGCGCCAGCAGCCAAGGGAGGACTAGCGGGGGGGCGGGCGATACGCAGTATTTT. It translates to CASSQGRTSGGAGDTQYF.

The rearrangement links TRBV7-9 to TRBJ2-3; 9 bases are a match to TRBD2. Germline V CDR1 and CDR2: SEHNR, FQNEAQ (reference sequence). With 1 base clipped from V and 0 bases from J, the junction kept 5 bases outside the gene matches. The CDR3 runs to 17 residues. In DNA form, the CDR3 reads TGTGCCAGCAGCTTAGGGACTAGCGCCAGTAGCACAGATACGCAGTATTTT. Its protein product is CASSLGTSASSTDTQYF.

The rearrangement uses TRBV7-9 and TRBJ2-7; 7 bases map to TRBD1. The CDR3 is 16 residues long. The germline gives CDR1 SEHNR, CDR2 FQNEAQ (reference sequence). J was trimmed by 0 bases and V by 2 bases; bases with no gene match: 7. CDR3 sequence reads: CASSLFRTGSSYEQYF. The DNA for the CDR3 is TGTGCCAGCAGCTTATTTAGGACAGGAAGCTCCTACGAGCAGTACTTC. The whole variable domain, filled in from reference TRBV7-9 and TRBJ2-7, reads DTGVSQNPRHKITKRGQNVTFRCDPISEHNRLYWYRQTLGQGPEFLTYFQNEAQLEKSRLLSDRFSAERPKGSFSTLEIQRTEQGDSAMYLCASSLFRTGSSYEQYFGPGTRLTVT.

This clone was observed a handful of times. The junction does not match germline at one end; this may be a read error. V gene TRBV7-9 combines with J gene TRBJ2-1, with a tentative D call TRBD2 (6 bases). There are 15 residues in the CDR3. Germline V lookup: CDR1 SEHNR, CDR2 FQNEAQ (reference sequence). CDR3 bases: TGTGCCAGCAGCCTAGCGCTTATACTTAACAATGAGCAGTTCTTC. Encoded protein: CASSLALILNNEQFF.

The chain carries TRBV29-1 and TRBJ2-2; 7 nucleotides match TRBD1. The CDR3 extends over 13 amino acids. The trim removed 4 bases at V and 7 bases at J, leaving 6 bases unmatched. Per the germline V gene, CDR1 is SQVTM and CDR2 is ANQGSEA. CDR3 nucleotides: TGCAGCGTTGTAGAAGGGGGCGGCGGGGAGCTGTTTTTT. It specifies CSVVEGGGGELFF.

J is TRBJ2-7 and V is TRBV2; D may match TRBD1 or TRBD2 (5 bases each). The V gene's germline CDR1 is SNHLY and CDR2 FYNNEI. V gave up 8 bases and J gave up 5 bases, with 13 bases separating them. This CDR3 region has 12 residues. CDR3 coding DNA: TGTGCCAGCGGATGGGGGACCAACGAGCAGTACTTC. Protein product: CASGWGTNEQYF.

Of note for this clone: Germline and junction disagree at one end, which may indicate a read error. The chain recombines TRBV10-2 with TRBJ1-1; D possibly corresponds to TRBD1 (5 bases). Looked up from germline, CDR1 is WSHSY and CDR2 is SAAADI. The CDR3 extends over 15 amino acids. The CDR3 is CASITTGTENAEAFF. CDR3 nucleotides: TGCGCCAGCATTACCACCGGGACGGAGAACGCTGAAGCTTTCTTT.

The J gene is TRBJ1-2, the V gene TRBV4-3, with TRBD1 as a possible D gene (5 bases). The CDR3 is 14 amino acids. The V gene lost 1 base and the J gene lost 4 bases, with 10 bases spanning the gap. Germline lookup yields CDR1 LGHNA and CDR2 YSLEER. This chain's CDR3 is CASSQVEGIYGYTF. The CDR3 DNA follows: TGCGCCAGCAGCCAAGTAGAGGGGATCTATGGCTACACCTTC.

Details on this clone: Germline is not matched at one junction end, which may reflect a read error. V is TRBV9 and J is TRBJ2-2, with 9 bases matching TRBD2. CDR1 SGDLS and CDR2 YYNGEE come from the germline V gene. This CDR3 comprises 15 residues. CDR3 sequence (DNA): TGTGCCAGCAGCGGGACTAGCGCGAATACCGGGGAGCTGTTTTTT. Its translation: CASSGTSANTGELFF.

The chain has TRBV6-2 or TRBV6-3 and TRBJ1-6; D perhaps matches TRBD1 (5 bases). Looked up from germline, CDR1 is MNHEY and CDR2 is SVGEGT. There are 14 residues in the CDR3. Trimming left V 5 bases short and J 10 bases short, with 15 bases between. The CDR3 loop reads CASSPVGRASPLHF. The CDR3, as DNA: TGTGCCAGCAGTCCCGTGGGGCGAGCGTCACCCCTCCACTTT.

This clone is deemed large. V gene TRBV28 combines with J gene TRBJ2-2; 14 nucleotides line up with TRBD2. From germline, CDR1 is MDHEN and CDR2 SYDVKM. This CDR3 has 17 amino acids. The V and J ends lost 4 bases and 8 bases, in that order; junction bases with no gene match: 9. The CDR3 reads CASSSLGLAGVVGELFF. In DNA form, the CDR3 reads TGTGCCAGCAGTTCCCTGGGACTAGCGGGGGTCGTGGGGGAGCTGTTTTTT.

The chain uses TRBV19 and TRBJ1-2; 7 positions match TRBD1. There are 16 residues in the CDR3. The ends lost 5 bases at V and 5 bases at J; junction bases unmatched: 14. The germline gives CDR1 LNHDA, CDR2 SQIVND (reference sequence). The chain's CDR3 is CASSSSSNAGGYGYTF. The CDR3 nucleotides read TGTGCCAGTAGTTCCTCCTCGAATGCAGGGGGATATGGCTACACCTTC. The variable domain in full, with the rest retrieved from reference TRBV19 and TRBJ1-2, is DGGITQSPKYLFRKEGQNVTLSCEQNLNHDAMYWYRQDPGQGLRLIYYSQIVNDFQKGDIAEGYSVSREKKESFPLTVTSAQKNPTAFYLCASSSSSNAGGYGYTFGSGTRLTVV.

V is TRBV6-5 and J is TRBJ2-7; D unresolved. V lost 8 bases, J lost 0 bases, and 11 bases lay in between. The CDR3 spans 13 residues. Germline lookup yields CDR1 MNHEY and CDR2 SVGAGI. The DNA of the CDR3 is TGTGCCAGCTGCTCAGGAACCTCCTACGAGCAGTACTTC. Translated, it gives CASCSGTSYEQYF.

The rearrangement links TRBV19 to TRBJ2-4; D may be TRBD2 (5 bases). Germline assignment: CDR1 LNHDA and CDR2 SQIVND (reference sequence). CDR3 length: 14 residues. Trimming took 3 bases from V and 8 from J, leaving 14 bases between them. Here the CDR3 DNA reads TGTGCCAGTAGTATCGCGCCCGAAGCGGACATTCAGTACTTC. Its protein product is CASSIAPEADIQYF.

The chain links TRBV2 to TRBJ1-1; D gene uncertain. The germline gives CDR1 SNHLY, CDR2 FYNNEI. The CDR3 length is 14 residues. V lost 6 bases and J 11 bases, leaving 22 bases between the germline ends. The CDR3 DNA reads as TGTGCCAGCAGCCTCACCCCGTCCGAGACCCGGGCTTTCTTT. Protein product: CASSLTPSETRAFF.

The J gene is TRBJ2-7, the V gene TRBV27; D is possibly TRBD1 (6 bases). The CDR3 runs 15 residues. V lost 4 bases to trimming and J lost 7 bases, with 20 bases between them. Germline assignment: CDR1 MNHEY and CDR2 SMNVEV (reference sequence). CDR3 DNA: TGTGCCAGCAGTTCCCACACAGGGTACCCTCGGGAGCAGTACTTC. It yields the protein CASSSHTGYPREQYF.

This clone was detected a few times. V is TRBV7-2 and J is TRBJ1-6; the D gene is possibly TRBD1 (5 bases). The CDR3 covers 16 residues. V gave up 0 bases and J gave up 6 bases, with 12 bases separating them. Germline loops: CDR1 SGHTA, CDR2 FQGNSA. The CDR3 loop is CASSLAGGRGNSPLHF. CDR3 sequence (DNA): TGTGCCAGCAGCTTAGCGGGGGGGAGGGGTAATTCACCCCTCCACTTT. The whole variable domain, remainder taken from reference TRBV7-2 and TRBJ1-6, is GAGVSQSPSNKVTEKGKDVELRCDPISGHTALYWYRQSLGQGLEFLIYFQGNSAPDKSGLPSDRFSAERTGGSVSTLTIQRTQQEDSAVYLCASSLAGGRGNSPLHFGNGTRLTVT.

There are a few counts of this clone. The V call is TRBV28, the J call TRBJ2-7; weak D call: TRBD1 (6 bases). The CDR3 has 16 amino acids. The germline V gene has CDR1 MDHEN and CDR2 SYDVKM. Trimming removed 5 bases from V and 2 bases from J, with 19 bases in between. CDR3 region: CASSIGQFFPTYEQYF. The DNA for the CDR3 is TGTGCCAGCAGTATAGGACAGTTCTTCCCAACCTACGAGCAGTACTTC.

This sequence joins TRBV28 and TRBJ2-3; D possibly corresponds to TRBD2 (5 bases). The V gene lost 6 bases and the J gene lost 5 bases, with 18 bases spanning the gap. The CDR3 is made up of 15 amino acids. In germline, CDR1 is MDHEN, CDR2 SYDVKM. CDR3 nucleotides: TGTGCCAGCAGCTCAATAGTGAGGGTAGAAGATACGCAGTATTTT. Its translation is CASSSIVRVEDTQYF. The whole variable domain, remainder taken from reference TRBV28 and TRBJ2-3, is DVKVTQSSRYLVKRTGEKVFLECVQDMDHENMFWYRQDPGLGLRLIYFSYDVKMKEKGDIPEGYSVSREKKERFSLILESASTNQTSMYLCASSSIVRVEDTQYFGPGTRLTVL.

The V and J genes are TRBV7-2 and TRBJ2-3; D is possibly TRBD2 (5 bases). Germline assignment: CDR1 SGHTA and CDR2 FQGNSA. With 5 bases removed from V and 4 bases from J, the gap between germline ends came to 16 bases. CDR3 size: 15 residues. CDR3 in amino acids: CASSAHGDTPDTQYF. The CDR3 DNA reads as TGTGCCAGCAGCGCCCACGGGGATACCCCAGATACGCAGTATTTT.

The chain joins TRBV19 to TRBJ2-2, with 8 bases identical to TRBD2. The CDR3 contains 14 residues. The V gene's germline CDR1 is LNHDA and CDR2 SQIVND (reference sequence). V was clipped by 7 bases and J by 6 bases; unmatched bases: 7. The CDR3 sequence is CASKSPGLAGELFF. CDR3 nucleotides: TGTGCCAGTAAATCCCCGGGACTAGCCGGGGAGCTGTTTTTT.

The V and J genes are TRBV7-9 and TRBJ1-6; no reliable D call. Per germline, CDR1 SEHNR and CDR2 FQNEAQ (reference sequence). V was pared by 3 bases and J by 9 bases, with 12 bases between. The CDR3 has 14 residues. The CDR3 region is CASSFELPGSPLHF. DNA for the CDR3: TGTGCCAGCAGCTTCGAACTTCCCGGTTCACCCCTCCACTTT.

This clone was observed a few times. The chain couples TRBV19 to TRBJ1-1; D gene ambiguous. Trimming removed 5 bases at V and 4 bases at J, with 17 bases between. Germline V gene sequence: CDR1 LNHDA, CDR2 SQIVND (reference sequence). The CDR3 covers 15 residues. The CDR3 DNA reads as TGTGCCAGTAGTCCCCCTTGGGCGGCGGGCACTGAAGCTTTCTTT. Encoded protein: CASSPPWAAGTEAFF.

This clone was found a few times. The gene calls are TRBV12-2 and TRBJ1-6; the D call TRBD1 from the table was never checked on the DNA. TRBV12-2 is a listed pseudogene. The length of the CDR3 is 15 residues. CDR3 region: CASRSLGQYNSPLHF. The CDR3 region has the DNA TGTGCAAGTCGCTCCTTGGGACAGTATAATTCACCCCTCCACTTT.

This rearrangement joins TRBV20-1 to TRBJ2-1; no clear D gene. V lost 5 bases to trimming and J lost 10 bases, with 12 bases between them. The length of the CDR3 is 11 residues. Germline CDR1 reads DFQATT; CDR2 reads SNEGSKA (reference sequence). The CDR3 protein is CSAVTAREQFF. CDR3 nucleotides: TGCAGTGCTGTCACCGCAAGAGAGCAGTTCTTC.

The chain recombines TRBV10-3 with TRBJ2-7, with a possible D match to TRBD2 (5 bases). V shed 6 bases and J shed 3 bases, with 9 bases lying between them. The CDR3 runs to 12 residues. Germline values: CDR1 ENHRY, CDR2 SYGVKD. The chain's CDR3 is CAISDRGYEQYF. The CDR3 nucleotides are TGTGCCATCAGCGACCGGGGCTACGAGCAGTACTTC.

Only one count was recorded for this clone. The rearrangement links TRBV29-1 to TRBJ2-3, with 12 bases matching TRBD2. Germline-derived CDR1 and CDR2 are SQVTM and ANQGSEA. CDR3 length: 16 amino acids. V lost 3 bases and J lost 0; bases outside the gene matches: 4. CDR3 bases: TGCAGCGTTGATGGGGGGACTAGCGGGAGCACAGATACGCAGTATTTT. This gives the protein CSVDGGTSGSTDTQYF.